This TCR beta chain was recorded in a study of vaccination effects on CD4 cells after COVID-19. Points from the study as a whole: In convalescent patients, vaccine-induced clones largely differed from infection-induced clones.

Using immunoSEQ multiplex PCR, the repertoire was profiled, and TCRdb retains in-frame clones only, with some absent. This sample has 45,000 or so clones, with roughly three quarters found just once. This CDR3 spans 12 amino acids. Trimming removed 4 bases at V and 5 bases at J, with 8 bases between. Germline V gene sequence: CDR1 SNHLY, CDR2 FYNNEI. Investigators separated out CD4+ T cells once around nine days of culture had passed. Cultures received IL-2 medium that replaced half the medium on days 3 and 7. Remarks on this clone: The target antigen is unknown.

This sequence was found in a human donor who had a prior SARS-CoV-2 infection. V gene TRBV2 combines with J gene TRBJ1-2; D remains ambiguous. The specimen was CD4+ T cells from PBMCs cultured without peptide, collected before COVID-19 vaccination. The CDR3 reads CASSALGYGYTF. DNA of the CDR3: TGTGCCAGCAGTGCTCTCGGGTATGGCTACACCTTC.